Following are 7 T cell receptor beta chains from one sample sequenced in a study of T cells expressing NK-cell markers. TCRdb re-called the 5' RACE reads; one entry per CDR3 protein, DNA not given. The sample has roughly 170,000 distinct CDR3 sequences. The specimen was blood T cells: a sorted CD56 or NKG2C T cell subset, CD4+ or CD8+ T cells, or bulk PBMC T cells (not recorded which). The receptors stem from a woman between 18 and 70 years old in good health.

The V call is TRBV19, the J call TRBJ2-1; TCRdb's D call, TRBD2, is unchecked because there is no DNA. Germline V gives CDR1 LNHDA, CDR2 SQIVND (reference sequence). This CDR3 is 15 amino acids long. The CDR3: CASSIGRVFDNEQFF.

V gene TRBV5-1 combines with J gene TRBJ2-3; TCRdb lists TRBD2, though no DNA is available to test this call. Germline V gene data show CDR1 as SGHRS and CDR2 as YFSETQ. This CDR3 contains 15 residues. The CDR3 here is CASSLEGRRTDTQYF.

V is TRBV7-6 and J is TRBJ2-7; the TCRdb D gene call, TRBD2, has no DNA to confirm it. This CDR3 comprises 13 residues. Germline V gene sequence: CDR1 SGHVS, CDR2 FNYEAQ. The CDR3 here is CASSGRLGGGQYF.

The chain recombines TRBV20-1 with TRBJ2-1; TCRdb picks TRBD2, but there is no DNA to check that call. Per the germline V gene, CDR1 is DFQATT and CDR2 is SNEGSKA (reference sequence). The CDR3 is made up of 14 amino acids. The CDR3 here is CSATPSGRRNEQFF.

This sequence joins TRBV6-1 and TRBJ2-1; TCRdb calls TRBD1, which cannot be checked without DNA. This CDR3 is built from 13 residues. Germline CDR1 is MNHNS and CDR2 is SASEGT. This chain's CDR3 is CASLTRQGGEQFF.

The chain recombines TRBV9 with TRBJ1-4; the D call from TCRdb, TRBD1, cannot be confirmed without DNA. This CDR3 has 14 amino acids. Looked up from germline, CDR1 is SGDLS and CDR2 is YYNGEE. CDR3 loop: CASSARGADEKLFF.

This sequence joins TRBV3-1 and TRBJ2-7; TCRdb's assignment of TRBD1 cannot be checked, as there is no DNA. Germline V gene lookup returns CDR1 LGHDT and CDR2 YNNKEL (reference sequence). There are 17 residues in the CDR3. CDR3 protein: CASSQDGGGGLVYEQYF.